This T cell receptor beta chain stems from a study of a mutant IDH1 vaccine in newly diagnosed glioma. About the research overall: First vaccine doses came 4-6 weeks after radiotherapy alone, or with temozolomide cycles. Treated patients were approximately 60% male, roughly 40% female, mean age approximately 42 years.

Time point of the sample: week 35, safety follow-up. Doses of 300 ug of mutant IDH1 20-mer peptide were given with topical imiquimod. At weeks 1, 3, 5, 7, 11, 15, 19 and 23, patients received a vaccination, eight in all. The CDR3 spans 16 residues. From germline, CDR1 is SGHRS and CDR2 YFSETQ. Trimming removed 4 bases from V and 8 bases from J; junction bases left unmatched: 10. With respect to this clone: The antigen is not known.

The data were produced by immunoSEQ multiplex PCR, yet TCRdb's version contains in-frame clones alone and is incomplete. Here the sample spans some 42,000 clones, around 83% being singletons. V gene TRBV5-1 combines with J gene TRBJ2-5, with 14 bases matching TRBD2. This receptor was identified in a woman aged 50 to 60 with glioma. The sample was PBMCs, taken from a glioma patient whose treatment included an IDH1 peptide vaccine. The CDR3 DNA reads as TGCGCCAGCAGCCCACTCGGACTAGCGGGGGGTGGTACCCAGTACTTC. It yields the protein CASSPLGLAGGGTQYF.